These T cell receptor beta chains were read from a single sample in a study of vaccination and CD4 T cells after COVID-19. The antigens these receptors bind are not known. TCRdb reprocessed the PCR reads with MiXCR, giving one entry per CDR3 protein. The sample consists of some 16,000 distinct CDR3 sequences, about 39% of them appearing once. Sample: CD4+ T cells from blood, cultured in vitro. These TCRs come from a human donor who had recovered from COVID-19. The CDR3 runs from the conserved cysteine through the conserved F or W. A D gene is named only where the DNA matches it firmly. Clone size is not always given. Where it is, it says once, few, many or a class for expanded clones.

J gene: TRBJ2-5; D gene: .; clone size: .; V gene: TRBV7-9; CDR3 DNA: TGTGCCAGCAGCTCCTCAGGCGAAGATCAAGAGACCCAGTACTTC; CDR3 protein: CASSSSGEDQETQYF
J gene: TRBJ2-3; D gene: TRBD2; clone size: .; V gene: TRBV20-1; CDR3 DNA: TGCAGTGCGCCCCCCGGCTTCGGGACTAGCGGGAGTCTGACCCCCACAGATACGCAGTATTTT; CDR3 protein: CSAPPGFGTSGSLTPTDTQYF
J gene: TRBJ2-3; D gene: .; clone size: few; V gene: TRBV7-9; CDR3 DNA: TGTGCCAGCAGGGTAGCGGTTCCCGCGACAGATACGCAGTATTTT; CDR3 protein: CASRVAVPATDTQYF
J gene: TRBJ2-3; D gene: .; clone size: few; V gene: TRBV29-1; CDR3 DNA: TGCAGCTCCTGGGGGTACGGGGGCACAGATACGCAGTATTTT; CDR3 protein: CSSWGYGGTDTQYF
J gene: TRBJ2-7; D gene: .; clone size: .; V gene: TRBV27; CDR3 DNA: TGTGCCAGCAGTACAAACCCCGGGACAAAGTCCTACGAGCAGTACTTC; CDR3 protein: CASSTNPGTKSYEQYF
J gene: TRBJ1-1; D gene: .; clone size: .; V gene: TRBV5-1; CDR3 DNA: TGCGCCAGCAGCTTGGGCGGGGGCGCGGATCGGGCTGAAGCTTTCTTT; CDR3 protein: CASSLGGGADRAEAFF
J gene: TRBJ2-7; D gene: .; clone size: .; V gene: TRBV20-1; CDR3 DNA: TGCAGTGCTAGAGATTCGAGGGGCTACGAGCAGTACTTC; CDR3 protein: CSARDSRGYEQYF
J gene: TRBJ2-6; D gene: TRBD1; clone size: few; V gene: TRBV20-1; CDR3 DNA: TGCAGTGCCAGACCCGACAGGGCTGGGGCCAACGTCCTGACTTTC; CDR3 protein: CSARPDRAGANVLTF
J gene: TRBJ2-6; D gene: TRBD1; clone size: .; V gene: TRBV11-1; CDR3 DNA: TGTGCCAGCAGCTTAGGAGACAGGGTGGCTGCTGGGGCCAACGTCCTGACTTTC; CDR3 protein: CASSLGDRVAAGANVLTF
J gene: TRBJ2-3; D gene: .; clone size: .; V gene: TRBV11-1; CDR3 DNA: TGTGCCAGCAGCTCCGACTACACCATTTTGTATTTT; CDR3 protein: CASSSDYTILYF
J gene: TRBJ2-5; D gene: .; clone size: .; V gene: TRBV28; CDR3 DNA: TGTGCCAGCAGTCCACCAAACCCCGGGGTGACCCAGTACTTC; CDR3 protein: CASSPPNPGVTQYF
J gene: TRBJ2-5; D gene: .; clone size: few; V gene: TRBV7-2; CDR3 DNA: TGTGCCAGCAGCCCCAGGGGACTTCAAGAGACCCAGTACTTC; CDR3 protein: CASSPRGLQETQYF
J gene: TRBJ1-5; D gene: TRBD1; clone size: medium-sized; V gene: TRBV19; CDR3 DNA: TGTGCCAGTAGTATCCGGGACAGGGGGGGCAATCAGCCCCAGCATTTT; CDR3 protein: CASSIRDRGGNQPQHF
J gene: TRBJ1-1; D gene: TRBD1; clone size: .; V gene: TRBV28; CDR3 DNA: TGTGCCAGCAGTTTTCACCAACCCGGGACAGTGGGAGCTTTCTTT; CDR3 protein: CASSFHQPGTVGAFF
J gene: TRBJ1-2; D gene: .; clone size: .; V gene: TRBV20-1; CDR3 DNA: TGCAGTGCTAGGGGGACCGATCCCCGAAACCCCGGCTACACCTTC; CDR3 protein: CSARGTDPRNPGYTF
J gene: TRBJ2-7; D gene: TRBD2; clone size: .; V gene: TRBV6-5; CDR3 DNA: TGTGCCAGCAGTTACTCTAGCGGGAGGGCCTACGAGCAGTACTTC; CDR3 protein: CASSYSSGRAYEQYF
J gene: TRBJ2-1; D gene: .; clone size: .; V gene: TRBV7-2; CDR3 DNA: TGTGCCAGCAGCCTACAGTGGAGCTCCTACAATGAGCAGTTCTTC; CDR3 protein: CASSLQWSSYNEQFF
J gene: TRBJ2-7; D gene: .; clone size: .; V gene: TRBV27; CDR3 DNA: TGTGCCAGCAGTTTACGGCCAGGGACGGGATCCTACGAGCAGTACTTC; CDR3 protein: CASSLRPGTGSYEQYF
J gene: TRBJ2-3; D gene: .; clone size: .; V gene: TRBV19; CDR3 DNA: TGTGCCAGTAGTCAGCCCTCCGCCGCAGATACGCAGTATTTT; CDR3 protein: CASSQPSAADTQYF
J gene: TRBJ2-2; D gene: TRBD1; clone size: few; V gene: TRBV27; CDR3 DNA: TGTGCCAGCAGTTTATACGTCGGACAGGGATACACCGGGGAGCTGTTTTTT; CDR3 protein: CASSLYVGQGYTGELFF
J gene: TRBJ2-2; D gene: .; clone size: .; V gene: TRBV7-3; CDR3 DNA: TGTGCCAGCAGCTTAACGTGGGGGGCCGGCACCGGGGAGCTGTTTTTT; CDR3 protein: CASSLTWGAGTGELFF
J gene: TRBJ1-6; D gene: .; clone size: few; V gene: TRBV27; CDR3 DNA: TGTGCCAGCAGTTCGGCAGTACCGGGTTCACCCCTCCACTTT; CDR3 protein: CASSSAVPGSPLHF
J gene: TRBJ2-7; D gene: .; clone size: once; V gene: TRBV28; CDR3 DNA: TGTGCCAGCAGTTTATTTATCGTCGCCGCGCGGTGCGAGCAGTACTTC; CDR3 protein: CASSLFIVAARCEQYF
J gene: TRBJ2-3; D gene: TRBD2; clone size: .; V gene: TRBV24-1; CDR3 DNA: TGTGCCACCAGTGAAGGGACTAGCGGAGGTTACACAGATACGCAGTATTTT; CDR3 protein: CATSEGTSGGYTDTQYF
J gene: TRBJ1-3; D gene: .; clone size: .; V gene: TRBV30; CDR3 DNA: TGTGCCTGGAGTACCCGAGCTGGAAACACCATATATTTT; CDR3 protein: CAWSTRAGNTIYF
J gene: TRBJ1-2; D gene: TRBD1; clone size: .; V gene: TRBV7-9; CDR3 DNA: TGTGCCAGCAGCTTAGGGTGGAAGGGGGCGACGAACAACTATGGCTACACCTTC; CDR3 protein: CASSLGWKGATNNYGYTF
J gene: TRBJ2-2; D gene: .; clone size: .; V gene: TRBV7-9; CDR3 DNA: TGTGCCAGCAGCCCCCCGGGGGCCGAGGACACCGGGGAGCTGTTTTTT; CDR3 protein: CASSPPGAEDTGELFF
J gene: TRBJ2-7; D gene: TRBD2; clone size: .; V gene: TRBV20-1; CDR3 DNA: TGCAGTGCTCTGGGACTAGCGGAGATCCGCTTTTACGAGCAGTACTTC; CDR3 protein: CSALGLAEIRFYEQYF
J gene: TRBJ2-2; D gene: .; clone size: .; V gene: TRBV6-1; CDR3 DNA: TGTGCCAGCAAGGAAGGGACTAACACCGGGGAGCTGTTTTTT; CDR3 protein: CASKEGTNTGELFF
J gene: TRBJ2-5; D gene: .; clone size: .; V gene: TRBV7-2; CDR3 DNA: TGTGCCAGCAGCATCCGAAAAGAGACCCAGTACTTC; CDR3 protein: CASSIRKETQYF